These T cell receptor beta chains were read from a single sample in a study of T-cell reconstitution after alpha-beta-depleted transplantation in children. MiXCR, run by TCRdb on the PCR reads, gives a single entry per CDR3 protein. The sample includes 480,000 or so distinct CDR3 sequences, approximately 10% of them seen just once. The specimen comprised PBMCs, sampled before TCRalphabeta/CD19-depleted stem cell transplant. The receptor source for this set is a child aged 2 to 15 with inherited bone marrow failure, due to receive a stem cell transplant. Each CDR3 is given with its conserved first and last residue. The order of the fields is J gene, V gene, D gene, clone size, CDR3 DNA, CDR3 protein. A D gene is named only where the DNA matches it firmly. Rows give clone size only sometimes, using once, few, many, or a class for an expanded clone.

J: TRBJ2-7
V: TRBV5-1
D: TRBD2
size: few
DNA: TGCGCCAGCAGCCCCCTGACTAGCGGTGATACCTACGAGCAGTACTTC
CDR3: CASSPLTSGDTYEQYF

J: TRBJ2-7
V: TRBV10-3
D: -
size: many
DNA: TGTGCCATCAGTGAGGTCGATGAAGGCGAGCAGTACTTC
CDR3: CAISEVDEGEQYF

J: TRBJ1-2
V: TRBV7-2
D: -
size: many
DNA: TGTGCCAGCAGCTTAGAGCTGCTAGGGGGCTACACCTTC
CDR3: CASSLELLGGYTF

J: TRBJ1-2
V: TRBV28
D: TRBD1
size: -
DNA: TGTGCCAGCAGTTTACTCTCCGGACAGGACTATGGCTACACCTTC
CDR3: CASSLLSGQDYGYTF

J: TRBJ1-1
V: TRBV18
D: -
size: few
DNA: TGTGCCAGCTCATCACGACAGGCGAATGAGAACACTGAAGCTTTCTTT
CDR3: CASSSRQANENTEAFF

J: TRBJ1-2
V: TRBV30
D: -
size: -
DNA: TGTGCCTGGAGGCCCCGGGGGGGCGGCTACACCTTC
CDR3: CAWRPRGGGYTF

J: TRBJ1-1
V: TRBV3-1
D: -
size: -
DNA: TGTGCCAGCAGCCAGTACACAGTGGACACTGAAGCTTTCTTT
CDR3: CASSQYTVDTEAFF

J: TRBJ2-3
V: TRBV29-1
D: -
size: -
DNA: TGCAGCGTTGTAGTCGTGGGGTGGCAGGGTGAGACAGATACGCAGTATTTT
CDR3: CSVVVVGWQGETDTQYF

J: TRBJ2-7
V: TRBV5-5
D: -
size: many
DNA: TGTGCCAGCAGCTTGAATCCCCCGTCGGAGCAGTACTTC
CDR3: CASSLNPPSEQYF

J: TRBJ1-2
V: TRBV15
D: TRBD1
size: many
DNA: TGTGCCACCAGCAGAGGAGACAGGGAAAGGAGCTTC
CDR3: CATSRGDRERSF

J: TRBJ2-7
V: TRBV12-3/TRBV12-4
D: -
size: many
DNA: TGTGCCAGCAGTTTTGAGCAGCCCTACGAGCAGTACTTC
CDR3: CASSFEQPYEQYF

J: TRBJ2-5
V: TRBV6-1
D: TRBD2
size: many
DNA: TGTGCCAGCAGTGAAGGGGCTATTATAGCGGGAGAACAAGAGACCCAGTACTTC
CDR3: CASSEGAIIAGEQETQYF

J: TRBJ2-3
V: TRBV20-1
D: -
size: many
DNA: TGCAGTGGAAATAACGTGGGCGCAGATACGCAGTATTTT
CDR3: CSGNNVGADTQYF

J: TRBJ1-6
V: TRBV27
D: -
size: many
DNA: TGTGCCAGCACCCCAATCCCCCGGGACGGATCTAATTCACCCCTCCACTTT
CDR3: CASTPIPRDGSNSPLHF

J: TRBJ2-7
V: TRBV5-1
D: TRBD1
size: many
DNA: TGCGCCAGCAGCTTGGGACTACAGGGGTTGAGGGACGAGCAGTACTTC
CDR3: CASSLGLQGLRDEQYF

J: TRBJ2-1
V: TRBV5-1
D: -
size: many
DNA: TGCGCCAGCAGCTTGACAGGGTCTTATGAGCAGTTCTTC
CDR3: CASSLTGSYEQFF

J: TRBJ2-5
V: TRBV4-3
D: TRBD1
size: many
DNA: TGCGCCAGCAGCGTAGACAGGGTTGAGACCCAGTACTTC
CDR3: CASSVDRVETQYF

J: TRBJ2-2
V: TRBV5-6
D: TRBD2
size: -
DNA: TGTGCAACCGCTAGCGGGAGTTTAGCCGGGGAGCTGTTTTTT
CDR3: CATASGSLAGELFF

J: TRBJ1-2
V: TRBV27
D: -
size: many
DNA: TGTGCCAGCAGTTTATCGGGGGGGAAGGCCCTATTGTACGATAGCTACACCTTC
CDR3: CASSLSGGKALLYDSYTF

J: TRBJ2-1
V: TRBV10-3
D: TRBD1
size: many
DNA: TGTGCCATCAGTTCAAATCCGAGACAGGGGGCCAATGAGCAGTTCTTC
CDR3: CAISSNPRQGANEQFF

J: TRBJ2-7
V: TRBV7-2
D: TRBD2
size: many
DNA: TGTGCCAGCAGGATAATCCCGGGACTAGCGGGATCCCTTGGGAACGAGCAGTACTTC
CDR3: CASRIIPGLAGSLGNEQYF

J: TRBJ1-1
V: TRBV28
D: TRBD1
size: many
DNA: TGTGCCAGCAGTTCCCGGGACAGAGCTGAAGCTTTCTTT
CDR3: CASSSRDRAEAFF

J: TRBJ2-1
V: TRBV11-2
D: -
size: few
DNA: TGTGCCAGCAGCTTACCCAATGGGGGCCCAGCAGCGAGCTCCTACAATGAGCAGTTCTTC
CDR3: CASSLPNGGPAASSYNEQFF

J: TRBJ2-5
V: TRBV9
D: -
size: -
DNA: TGTGCCAGCGCCCGCGATGGGGGGCATAAAGAGACCCAGTACTTC
CDR3: CASARDGGHKETQYF

J: TRBJ2-7
V: TRBV5-1
D: TRBD1
size: many
DNA: TGCGCCAGCAGCTTGGCCTTAGGGGGCCCCTACGAGCAGTACTTC
CDR3: CASSLALGGPYEQYF

J: TRBJ2-7
V: TRBV14
D: -
size: few
DNA: TGTGCCAGCAGCCAGACAAAAGCAGGGGGGTACGAGCAGTACTTC
CDR3: CASSQTKAGGYEQYF

J: TRBJ1-2
V: TRBV19
D: -
size: -
DNA: TGTGCCAGTAGTATACCGTGGGACTATGGCTACACCTTC
CDR3: CASSIPWDYGYTF

J: TRBJ2-7
V: TRBV12-3/TRBV12-4
D: -
size: many
DNA: TGTGCCAGCAGTCGTTTGGACGAGCAGTACTTC
CDR3: CASSRLDEQYF

J: TRBJ2-3
V: TRBV12-3/TRBV12-4
D: -
size: many
DNA: TGTGCCAGCAGTCCCCGCTATGGCCAGGGGGATACGCAGTATTTT
CDR3: CASSPRYGQGDTQYF

J: TRBJ1-5
V: TRBV12-3/TRBV12-4
D: -
size: many
DNA: TGTGCCAGCAGTTTAGGGGTCGGTCAGCCCCAGCATTTT
CDR3: CASSLGVGQPQHF

J: TRBJ1-1
V: TRBV19
D: TRBD1
size: many
DNA: TGTGCCAGTAGTCCCCATCCCGGGACAGGAATGGGGACTGAAGCTTTCTTT
CDR3: CASSPHPGTGMGTEAFF

J: TRBJ2-3
V: TRBV29-1
D: -
size: -
DNA: TGCAGCTCGAAAGCTGATGGCCCAGATACGCAGTATTTT
CDR3: CSSKADGPDTQYF

J: TRBJ2-7
V: TRBV5-1
D: TRBD2
size: many
DNA: TGCGCCAGCAGCTTGGGTCCGGGGAGGGGCGAGCAGTACTTC
CDR3: CASSLGPGRGEQYF

J: TRBJ1-1
V: TRBV27
D: -
size: many
DNA: TGTGCCAGCAGTTTACTTCAGGGGCCCACTGAAGCTTTCTTT
CDR3: CASSLLQGPTEAFF

J: TRBJ2-1
V: TRBV12-3/TRBV12-4
D: -
size: -
DNA: TGTGCCAGCGACGGACGGGATGGGGCCTACAATGAGCAGTTCTTC
CDR3: CASDGRDGAYNEQFF

J: TRBJ2-7
V: TRBV27
D: TRBD2
size: many
DNA: TGTGCCAGCAGTCCTTATACAGGACTAGCGGGTGAGCAGTACTTC
CDR3: CASSPYTGLAGEQYF

J: TRBJ2-1
V: TRBV11-3
D: TRBD2
size: once
DNA: TGTGCCAGCAGCTTTGGCGCAGCCGGGACTAGCCCGTTCTTC
CDR3: CASSFGAAGTSPFF

J: TRBJ2-3
V: TRBV28
D: TRBD2
size: many
DNA: TGTGCCAGCAGTTTGGGTCCGGGACTAGCGGTCCCAGGCGCAGATACGCAGTATTTT
CDR3: CASSLGPGLAVPGADTQYF

J: TRBJ2-3
V: TRBV4-3
D: TRBD2
size: many
DNA: TGCGCCAGCAGCCAAGATGGGGGGGAGAACTCAGATACGCAGTATTTT
CDR3: CASSQDGGENSDTQYF

J: TRBJ2-1
V: TRBV5-1
D: -
size: many
DNA: TGCGCCAGCAGCTTGCGGGGGAGACCCAATGAGCAGTTCTTC
CDR3: CASSLRGRPNEQFF

J: TRBJ1-2
V: TRBV3-1
D: -
size: few
DNA: TGTGCCAGCAGCCAAGACCCTTTTAGGGTGGACTATGGCTACACCTTC
CDR3: CASSQDPFRVDYGYTF

J: TRBJ2-1
V: TRBV7-9
D: -
size: -
DNA: TGTGCCAGCAGCTTAGTCGTTGGTTACAATGAGCAGTTCTTC
CDR3: CASSLVVGYNEQFF

J: TRBJ2-3
V: TRBV3-1
D: TRBD2
size: many
DNA: TGTGCCAGCAGCCAATACCCAGCGGGAGGCAGCACAGATACGCAGTATTTT
CDR3: CASSQYPAGGSTDTQYF

J: TRBJ1-4
V: TRBV5-5
D: -
size: many
DNA: TGTGCCAGCAGCGGGACTAATGAAAAACTGTTTTTT
CDR3: CASSGTNEKLFF

J: TRBJ2-7
V: TRBV7-2
D: TRBD2
size: many
DNA: TGTGCCAGCAGCTTATGGTTGGCGGGAGGGACCGAGCAGTACTTC
CDR3: CASSLWLAGGTEQYF

J: TRBJ2-3
V: TRBV28
D: -
size: many
DNA: TGTGCCAGCAGTGTAATCAGGGTAGCAAGCACAGATACGCAGTATTTT
CDR3: CASSVIRVASTDTQYF

J: TRBJ2-1
V: TRBV5-1
D: -
size: many
DNA: TGCGCCAGCAGCTTGGAAACAGACCCGCAGTTCTTC
CDR3: CASSLETDPQFF

J: TRBJ2-2
V: TRBV9
D: -
size: many
DNA: TGTGCCAGCAGCGTCCGGGAGCGGAACACCGGGGAGCTGTTTTTT
CDR3: CASSVRERNTGELFF

J: TRBJ1-1
V: TRBV5-1
D: -
size: many
DNA: TGCGCCAGCAGCTTGGACAGTGAAGCTTTCTTT
CDR3: CASSLDSEAFF

J: TRBJ2-7
V: TRBV4-3
D: -
size: few
DNA: TGCGCCAGCAGCCACGCCCGGGCCAACTACGAGCAGTACTTC
CDR3: CASSHARANYEQYF

J: TRBJ2-7
V: TRBV7-9
D: -
size: -
DNA: TGTGCCAGCAGCTTAGGGTGGGGGGAAATAGACGAGCAGTACTTC
CDR3: CASSLGWGEIDEQYF

J: TRBJ2-1
V: TRBV7-7
D: -
size: many
DNA: TGTGCTAGCAGCTTAGAGGTGGCAGGGAGCTCCTACAATGAGCAGTTCTTC
CDR3: CASSLEVAGSSYNEQFF

J: TRBJ1-1
V: TRBV30
D: -
size: -
DNA: TGTGCCTGGAAGGGGGTGTCCTTTTTAAGGACTGAAGCTTTCTTT
CDR3: CAWKGVSFLRTEAFF

J: TRBJ1-1
V: TRBV18
D: -
size: many
DNA: TGTGCCAGCTCATCCCCGGGCCCAGGCACTGAAGCTTTCTTT
CDR3: CASSSPGPGTEAFF

J: TRBJ2-3
V: TRBV20-1
D: -
size: many
DNA: TGCAGTGCACTGGGGGGAGATGGAAGAGATACGCAGTATTTT
CDR3: CSALGGDGRDTQYF

J: TRBJ2-7
V: TRBV7-2
D: -
size: -
DNA: TGTGCCAGCAGCATAGGGGGGGGGATCTACGAGCAGTACTTC
CDR3: CASSIGGGIYEQYF

J: TRBJ2-7
V: TRBV29-1
D: -
size: many
DNA: TGCAGCGTTGAAGGGCCGGAGGGAAGGGGCTACGAGCAGTACTTC
CDR3: CSVEGPEGRGYEQYF

J: TRBJ2-4
V: TRBV7-2
D: TRBD2
size: few
DNA: TGTGCCAGCAGCGCGCGACTAGCGGTAGCCAAAAACATTCAGTACTTC
CDR3: CASSARLAVAKNIQYF

J: TRBJ2-3
V: TRBV7-2
D: -
size: many
DNA: TGTGCCAGCAGCTTAGCGAGGCTAGATTTGACAGATACGCAGTATTTT
CDR3: CASSLARLDLTDTQYF